These 15 T cell receptor beta chains originate from one sample sequenced in a study of blood T cell repertoires in COVID-19. Method: immunoSEQ multiplex PCR; TCRdb's copy keeps in-frame clones and lacks some. Seen here are about 140,000 clones, about 86% observed once, and the top ten hold roughly 8%. Specimen: peripheral blood. The origin of the receptors is a woman between 55 and 75 years old with acute or convalescent COVID-19.

CDR3 residues: CASTRGGTTTDTQYF. The CDR3 coding sequence is TGTGCCAGCACCCGGGGAGGGACCACCACAGATACGCAGTATTTT. J is TRBJ2-3 and V is TRBV6-5; 7 nucleotides line up with TRBD2. The germline CDR1 and CDR2 sequences are MNHEY and SVGAGI. The CDR3 is made up of 15 amino acids. J was trimmed by 2 bases and V by 7 bases; bases with no gene match: 9.

The chain is built from TRBV2 and TRBJ2-5, with D perhaps matching TRBD2 (6 bases). CDR3 length: 14 residues. Germline CDR1 is SNHLY and CDR2 is FYNNEI. V lost 7 bases to trimming and J lost 2 bases, with 14 bases between them. CDR3 bases: TGTGCCAGCATCGTGGGGGGATTGCAAGAGACCCAGTACTTC. Its translation is CASIVGGLQETQYF.

The chain recombines TRBV11-3 with TRBJ2-3, with 12 bases that match TRBD2. Germline loops: CDR1 SGHNT, CDR2 YENEEA. Unmatched junction bases numbered 2, after V lost 5 bases and J lost 5 bases. The CDR3 is 14 amino acids. The CDR3 sequence is CASSKLAGGDTQYF. The CDR3 DNA reads as TGTGCCAGCAGCAAACTAGCGGGGGGAGATACGCAGTATTTT.

This clone is a singleton in its sample. The CDR3 DNA sequence: TGCGCCAGCGGGCTAGCGGGGACAGATACGCAGTATTTT. This translates into CASGLAGTDTQYF. The gene calls are TRBV4-1 and TRBJ2-3, with 9 bases matching TRBD2. V shed 8 bases and J 3 bases; nucleotides not matched to a gene: 3. CDR1 and CDR2 (germline): MGHRA, YSYEKL. This CDR3 has 13 amino acids.

Relative to its sample, this clone is medium-sized. The chain is built from TRBV4-1 and TRBJ2-7, with 8 bases lining up with TRBD2. J gave up 3 bases and V 1 base, and 8 bases lay outside the gene matches. This CDR3 has 16 amino acids. The V gene's germline CDR1 is MGHRA and CDR2 YSYEKL. The DNA of the CDR3 is TGCGCCAGCAGCCAAGTTTTGGCTAGCGGGTTCTACGAGCAGTACTTC. As protein: CASSQVLASGFYEQYF.

The chain uses TRBV11-3 and TRBJ1-1; D is ambiguous. The CDR3 spans 12 residues. Germline CDR1 is SGHNT and CDR2 is YENEEA. V lost 1 base, J lost 8 bases, and 8 bases lay in between. Here the CDR3 reads CASSLGRREAFF. The DNA of the CDR3 is TGTGCCAGCAGCTTAGGGCGGCGCGAAGCTTTCTTT.

Written as DNA, the CDR3 is TGTGCCAGCAGCGGGACAGGGGAAGAGACCCAGTACTTC. This gives the protein CASSGTGEETQYF. The chain couples TRBV5-4 to TRBJ2-5; 10 bases are a match to TRBD1. The germline V gene encodes CDR1 SGHNT and CDR2 YYREEE (reference sequence). The CDR3 length is 13 residues. The trim removed 4 bases at V and 3 bases at J, leaving 0 bases unmatched.

The J gene is TRBJ2-1, the V gene TRBV6-2 or TRBV6-3, with TRBD2 matching over 9 bases. The germline gives CDR1 MNHEY, CDR2 SVGEGT. V was clipped by 3 bases and J by 7 bases; unmatched bases: 7. The CDR3 is made up of 15 amino acids. DNA of the CDR3: TGTGCCAGCAGTTATAATGGACTAGCGCCGAATGAGCAGTTCTTC. Protein product: CASSYNGLAPNEQFF.

J is TRBJ1-5 and V is TRBV6-2 or TRBV6-3; tentative D call: TRBD1 (6 bases). The germline gives CDR1 MNHEY, CDR2 SVGEGT. Trimming cost V 2 bases and J 16 bases, with 12 bases left between them. CDR3 size: 11 residues. CDR3 sequence: CASSYPTGTHF. The CDR3 bases are TGTGCCAGCAGTTACCCGACAGGAACACATTTT.

CDR3 amino acids: CASSQDGGGGSTDTQYF. The DNA for the CDR3 is TGTGCCAGCAGCCAAGATGGCGGGGGGGGGAGCACAGATACGCAGTATTTT. This chain connects TRBV4-2 to TRBJ2-3; 9 bases fit TRBD2. This CDR3 is 17 amino acids long. J lost 0 bases, V lost 0 bases, and 4 bases had no gene match. In germline, CDR1 is LGHNA, CDR2 YNFKEQ.

This chain connects TRBV25-1 to TRBJ1-1, with TRBD1 as a possible D gene (6 bases). Deletions cut 6 bases from V and 3 bases from J, with 11 bases between. The CDR3 sequence is 13 residues long. Per the germline V gene, CDR1 is MGHDK and CDR2 is SYGVNS. In DNA form, the CDR3 reads TGTGCCAGCAGCCGGGACACTTACACTGAAGCTTTCTTT. Amino acids: CASSRDTYTEAFF.

CDR3 amino acids: CASSIRLAGGPYNEQFF. CDR3 in DNA: TGTGCCAGTAGTATAAGACTAGCGGGCGGGCCTTACAATGAGCAGTTCTTC. V is TRBV19 and J is TRBJ2-1; 10 bases fit TRBD2. The CDR3 spans 17 residues. Trimming at V came to 2 bases and at J to 4 bases, leaving 8 bases not matched to a gene. Germline loops: CDR1 LNHDA, CDR2 SQIVND (reference sequence). The full variable domain, in which reference TRBV19 and TRBJ2-1 provide the parts outside the CDR3, is DGGITQSPKYLFRKEGQNVTLSCEQNLNHDAMYWYRQDPGQGLRLIYYSQIVNDFQKGDIAEGYSVSREKKESFPLTVTSAQKNPTAFYLCASSIRLAGGPYNEQFFGPGTRLTVL.

J is TRBJ2-3 and V is TRBV4-1; D gene ambiguous. The CDR3 contains 16 residues. Germline V gives CDR1 MGHRA, CDR2 YSYEKL. The germline V and J ends were trimmed by 0 bases and 5 bases, with 15 bases remaining between them. CDR3 amino acids: CASSQEWSGPQDTQYF. CDR3 DNA sequence: TGCGCCAGCAGCCAAGAGTGGTCAGGCCCCCAAGATACGCAGTATTTT.

The V and J genes are TRBV7-2 and TRBJ2-2; the D gene is possibly TRBD2 (5 bases). V was clipped by 1 base and J by 2 bases, with 8 bases between them. The CDR3 has 15 residues. Germline CDR1 and CDR2: SGHTA and FQGNSA. For the CDR3, the DNA is TGTGCCAGCAGCTTAGTAGCGACAAACACCGGGGAGCTGTTTTTT. This sequence encodes CASSLVATNTGELFF.

This clone was observed a single time. This chain joins TRBV6-2 or TRBV6-3 and TRBJ2-7; possible D gene TRBD1, 5 bases. V shed 5 bases and J shed 6 bases, with 17 bases lying between them. This CDR3 has 14 residues. From germline, CDR1 is MNHEY and CDR2 SVGEGT. The CDR3 sequence: CASSRSGLNSEQYF. DNA for the CDR3: TGTGCCAGCAGTAGGTCAGGGCTTAACAGCGAGCAGTACTTC.